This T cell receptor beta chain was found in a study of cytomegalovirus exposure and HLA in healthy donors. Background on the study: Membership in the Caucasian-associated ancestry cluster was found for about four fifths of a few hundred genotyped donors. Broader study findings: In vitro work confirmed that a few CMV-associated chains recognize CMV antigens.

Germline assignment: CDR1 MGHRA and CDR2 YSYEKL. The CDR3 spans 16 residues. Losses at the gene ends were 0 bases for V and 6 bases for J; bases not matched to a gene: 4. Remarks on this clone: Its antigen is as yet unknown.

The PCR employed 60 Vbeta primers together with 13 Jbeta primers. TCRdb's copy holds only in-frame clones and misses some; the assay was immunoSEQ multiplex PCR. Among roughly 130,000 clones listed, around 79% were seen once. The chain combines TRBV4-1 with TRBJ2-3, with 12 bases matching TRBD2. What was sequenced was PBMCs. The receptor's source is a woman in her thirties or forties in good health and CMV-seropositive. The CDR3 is CASSQDGTSGRDTQYF. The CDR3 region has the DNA TGCGCCAGCAGCCAAGATGGAACTAGCGGGAGGGATACGCAGTATTTT.